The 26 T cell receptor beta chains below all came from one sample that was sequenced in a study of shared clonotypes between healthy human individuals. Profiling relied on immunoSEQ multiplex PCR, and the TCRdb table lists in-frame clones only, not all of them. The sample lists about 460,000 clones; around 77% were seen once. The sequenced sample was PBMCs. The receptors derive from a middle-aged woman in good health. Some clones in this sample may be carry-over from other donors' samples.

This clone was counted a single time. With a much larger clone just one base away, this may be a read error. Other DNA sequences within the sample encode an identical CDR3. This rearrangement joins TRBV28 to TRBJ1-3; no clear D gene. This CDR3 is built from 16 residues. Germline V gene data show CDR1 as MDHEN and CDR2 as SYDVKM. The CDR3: CASSWTMGSSGNTIYF. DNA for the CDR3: TGCGCCAGCAGTTGGACGATGGGCTCCTCTGGAAACACCATATATTTT.

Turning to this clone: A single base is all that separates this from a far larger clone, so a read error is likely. The CDR3 spells CARSADRVKGYTF. CDR3 DNA sequence: TGTGCCCGGAGTGCGGACAGGGTAAAAGGCTACACCTTC. The chain links TRBV30 to TRBJ1-2, with 8 bases aligning to TRBD1. The CDR3 length is 13 residues. CDR1 is GTSNPN and CDR2 is SVGIG in the germline V gene (reference sequence).

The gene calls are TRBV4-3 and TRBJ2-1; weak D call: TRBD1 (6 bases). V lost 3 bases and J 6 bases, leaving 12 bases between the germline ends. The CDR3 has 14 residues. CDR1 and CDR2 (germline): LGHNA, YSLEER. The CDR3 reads CASSQGALSNEQFF. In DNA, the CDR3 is TGCGCCAGCAGCCAGGGGGCTTTAAGCAATGAGCAGTTCTTC.

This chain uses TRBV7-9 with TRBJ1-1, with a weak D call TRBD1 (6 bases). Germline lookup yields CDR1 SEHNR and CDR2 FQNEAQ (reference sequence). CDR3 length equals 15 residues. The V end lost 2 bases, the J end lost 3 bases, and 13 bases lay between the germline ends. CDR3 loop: CASSLRGGADTEAFF. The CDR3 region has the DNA TGTGCCAGCAGCTTACGGGGGGGCGCGGACACTGAAGCTTTCTTT.

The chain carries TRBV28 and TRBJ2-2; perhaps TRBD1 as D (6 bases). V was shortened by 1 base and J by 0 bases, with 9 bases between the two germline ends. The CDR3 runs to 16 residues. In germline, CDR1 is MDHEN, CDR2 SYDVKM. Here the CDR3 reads CASSLFKGANTGELFF. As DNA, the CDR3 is TGTGCCAGCAGTTTATTTAAGGGGGCGAACACCGGGGAGCTGTTTTTT.

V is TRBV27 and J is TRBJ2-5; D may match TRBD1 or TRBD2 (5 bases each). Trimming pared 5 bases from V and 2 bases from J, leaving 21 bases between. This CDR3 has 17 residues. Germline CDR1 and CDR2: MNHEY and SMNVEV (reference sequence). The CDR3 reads CASSPHLPGPEQETQYF. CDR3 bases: TGTGCCAGCAGTCCTCATTTGCCGGGACCGGAGCAAGAGACCCAGTACTTC.

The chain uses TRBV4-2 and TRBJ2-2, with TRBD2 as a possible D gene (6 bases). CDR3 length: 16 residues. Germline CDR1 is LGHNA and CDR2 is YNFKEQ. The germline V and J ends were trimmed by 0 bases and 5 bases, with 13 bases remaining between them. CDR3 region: CASSQERGLATGELFF. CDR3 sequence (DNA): TGTGCCAGCAGCCAAGAGAGGGGACTGGCGACCGGGGAGCTGTTTTTT.

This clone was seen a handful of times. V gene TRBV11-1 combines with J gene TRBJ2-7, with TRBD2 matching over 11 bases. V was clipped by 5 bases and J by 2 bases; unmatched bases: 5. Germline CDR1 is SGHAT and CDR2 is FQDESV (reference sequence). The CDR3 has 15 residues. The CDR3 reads CASSPRLAGPYEQYF. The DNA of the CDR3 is TGTGCCAGCAGCCCTCGACTAGCGGGACCCTACGAGCAGTACTTC. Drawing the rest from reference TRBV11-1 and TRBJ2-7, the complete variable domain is EAEVAQSPRYKITEKSQAVAFWCDPISGHATLYWYRQILGQGPELLVQFQDESVVDDSQLPKDRFSAERLKGVDSTLKIQPAELGDSAMYLCASSPRLAGPYEQYFGPGTRLTVT.

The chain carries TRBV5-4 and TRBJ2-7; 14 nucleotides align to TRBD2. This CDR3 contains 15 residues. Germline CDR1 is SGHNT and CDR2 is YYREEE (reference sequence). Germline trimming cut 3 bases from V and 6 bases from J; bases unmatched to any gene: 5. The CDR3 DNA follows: TGTGCCAGCAGCTCAGGACTAGCGGGAGGTCTCGAGCAGTACTTC. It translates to CASSSGLAGGLEQYF.

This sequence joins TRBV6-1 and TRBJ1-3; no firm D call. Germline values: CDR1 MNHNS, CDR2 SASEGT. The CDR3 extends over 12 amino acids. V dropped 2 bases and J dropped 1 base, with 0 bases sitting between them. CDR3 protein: CASSESGNTIYF. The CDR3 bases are TGTGCCAGCAGTGAATCTGGAAACACCATATATTTT.

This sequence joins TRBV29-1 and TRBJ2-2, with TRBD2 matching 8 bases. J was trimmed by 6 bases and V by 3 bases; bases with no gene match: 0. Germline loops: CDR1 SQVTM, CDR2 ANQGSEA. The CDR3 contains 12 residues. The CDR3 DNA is TGCAGCGTTGAGGGACTAGCCGGGGAGCTGTTTTTT. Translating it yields CSVEGLAGELFF.

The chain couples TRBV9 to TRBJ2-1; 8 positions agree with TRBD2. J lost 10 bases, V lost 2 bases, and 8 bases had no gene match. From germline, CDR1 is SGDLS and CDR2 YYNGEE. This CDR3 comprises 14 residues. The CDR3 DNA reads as TGTGCCAGCAGCGTCTCGGGACTAGTCTGGGAGCAGTTCTTC. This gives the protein CASSVSGLVWEQFF.

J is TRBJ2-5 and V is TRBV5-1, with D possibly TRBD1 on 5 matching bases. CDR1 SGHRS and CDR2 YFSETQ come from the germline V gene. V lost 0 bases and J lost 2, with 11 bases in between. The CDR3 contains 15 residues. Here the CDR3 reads CASSLASGPQETQYF. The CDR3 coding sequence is TGCGCCAGCAGCTTGGCTTCAGGGCCACAAGAGACCCAGTACTTC.

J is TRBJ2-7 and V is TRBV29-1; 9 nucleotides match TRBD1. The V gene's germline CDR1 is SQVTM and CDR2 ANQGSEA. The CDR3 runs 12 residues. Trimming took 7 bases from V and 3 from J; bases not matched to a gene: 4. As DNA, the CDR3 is TGCAGCGCCGGGACAGGGAACTACGAGCAGTACTTC. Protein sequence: CSAGTGNYEQYF.

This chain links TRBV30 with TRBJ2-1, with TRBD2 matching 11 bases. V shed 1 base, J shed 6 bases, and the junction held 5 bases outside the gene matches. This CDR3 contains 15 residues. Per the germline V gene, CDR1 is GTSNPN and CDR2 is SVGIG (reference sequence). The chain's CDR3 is CAWSEELAGVNEQFF. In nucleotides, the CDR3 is TGTGCCTGGAGTGAAGAACTAGCGGGAGTCAATGAGCAGTTCTTC.

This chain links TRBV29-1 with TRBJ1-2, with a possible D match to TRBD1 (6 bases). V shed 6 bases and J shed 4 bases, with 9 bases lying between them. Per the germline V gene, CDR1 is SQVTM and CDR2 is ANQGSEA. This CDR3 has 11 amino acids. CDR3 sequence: CSVADSYGYTF. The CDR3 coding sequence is TGCAGCGTCGCGGACAGCTATGGCTACACCTTC.

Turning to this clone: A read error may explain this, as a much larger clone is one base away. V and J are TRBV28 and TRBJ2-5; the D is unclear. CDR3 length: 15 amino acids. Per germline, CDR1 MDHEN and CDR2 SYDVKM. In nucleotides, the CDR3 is TGTGCCAGCAGTCCACTATTACGGGCTCAAGAGACCCGGTACTTC. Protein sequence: CASSPLLRAQETRYF.

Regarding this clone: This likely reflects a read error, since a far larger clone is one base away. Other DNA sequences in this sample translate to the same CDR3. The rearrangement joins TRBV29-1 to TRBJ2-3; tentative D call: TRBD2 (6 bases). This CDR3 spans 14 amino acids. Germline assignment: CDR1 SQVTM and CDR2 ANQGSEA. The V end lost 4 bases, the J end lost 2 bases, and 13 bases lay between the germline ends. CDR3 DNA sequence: TGCAGCGTTGGAGCGGGTACGGCCACAGATACGCAGTATTTT. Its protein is CSVGAGTATDTQYF.

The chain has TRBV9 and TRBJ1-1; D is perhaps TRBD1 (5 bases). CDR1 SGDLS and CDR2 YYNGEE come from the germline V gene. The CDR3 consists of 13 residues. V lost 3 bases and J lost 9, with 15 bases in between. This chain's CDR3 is CASSAAGADKAFF. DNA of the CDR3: TGTGCCAGCAGCGCAGCTGGGGCGGATAAAGCTTTCTTT.

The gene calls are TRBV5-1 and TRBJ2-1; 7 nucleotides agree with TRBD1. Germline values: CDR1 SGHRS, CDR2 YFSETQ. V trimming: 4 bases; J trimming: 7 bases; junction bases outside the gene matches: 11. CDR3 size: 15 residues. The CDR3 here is CASSPGQAFENEQFF. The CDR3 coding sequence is TGCGCCAGCAGCCCCGGACAGGCTTTCGAAAATGAGCAGTTCTTC.

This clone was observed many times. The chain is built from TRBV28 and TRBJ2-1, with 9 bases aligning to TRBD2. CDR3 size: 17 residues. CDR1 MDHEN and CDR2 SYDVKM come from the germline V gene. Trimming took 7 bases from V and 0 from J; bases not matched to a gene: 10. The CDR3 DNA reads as TGTGCCAGCACTAGTAGCGGGAGCCAACGCTCCTACAATGAGCAGTTCTTC. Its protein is CASTSSGSQRSYNEQFF.

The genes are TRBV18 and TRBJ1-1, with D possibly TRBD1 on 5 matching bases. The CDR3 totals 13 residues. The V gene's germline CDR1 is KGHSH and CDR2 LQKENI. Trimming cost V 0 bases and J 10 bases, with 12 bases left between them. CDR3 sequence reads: CASSPPAGRVAFF. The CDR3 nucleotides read TGTGCCAGCTCACCACCGGCGGGACGGGTAGCTTTCTTT.

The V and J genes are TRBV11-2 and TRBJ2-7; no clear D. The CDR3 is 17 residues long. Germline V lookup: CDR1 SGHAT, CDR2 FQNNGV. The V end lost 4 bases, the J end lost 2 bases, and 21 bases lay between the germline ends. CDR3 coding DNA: TGTGCCAGCAGCTCCTCCACGGACCCGACCCTAACCTACGAGCAGTACTTC. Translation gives CASSSSTDPTLTYEQYF.

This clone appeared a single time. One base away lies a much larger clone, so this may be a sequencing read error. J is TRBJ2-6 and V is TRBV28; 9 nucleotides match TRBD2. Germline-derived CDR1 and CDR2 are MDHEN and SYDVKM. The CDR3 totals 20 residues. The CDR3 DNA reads TGTGCCAGCAGTTTACCCCCCCCTAGCGGGAATCTCTTTGGGGCCAACGTCCTGGCTTTC. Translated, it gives CASSLPPPSGNLFGANVLAF.

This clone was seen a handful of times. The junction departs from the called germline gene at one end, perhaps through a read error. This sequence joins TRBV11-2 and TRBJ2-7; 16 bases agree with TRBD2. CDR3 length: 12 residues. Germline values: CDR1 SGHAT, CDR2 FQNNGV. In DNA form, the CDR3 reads TGTGCCAGCAGCCCCGGGACTAGCGGGAGGGTTTTC. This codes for CASSPGTSGRVF.

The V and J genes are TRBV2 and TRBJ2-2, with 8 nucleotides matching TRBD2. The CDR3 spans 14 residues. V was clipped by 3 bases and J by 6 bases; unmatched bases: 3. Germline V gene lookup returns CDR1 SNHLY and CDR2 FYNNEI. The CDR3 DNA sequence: TGTGCCAGCAGTGAGGGACTAGGGCCCGGGGAGCTGTTTTTT. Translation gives CASSEGLGPGELFF.